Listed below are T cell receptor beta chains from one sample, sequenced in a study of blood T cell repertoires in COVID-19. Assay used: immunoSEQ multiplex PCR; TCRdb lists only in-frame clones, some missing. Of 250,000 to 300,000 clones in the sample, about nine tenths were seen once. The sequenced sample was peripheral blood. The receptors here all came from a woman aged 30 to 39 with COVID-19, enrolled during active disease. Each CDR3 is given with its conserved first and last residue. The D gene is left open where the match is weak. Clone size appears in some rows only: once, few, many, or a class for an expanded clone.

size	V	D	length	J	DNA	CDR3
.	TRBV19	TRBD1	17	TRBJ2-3	TGTGCCAGTAGTATTAGGGGGGGACAGGGAAGCACAGATACGCAGTATTTT	CASSIRGGQGSTDTQYF
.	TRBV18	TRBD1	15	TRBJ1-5	TGTGCCAGCTCACCCCCGGACAGGGTGGATCAGCCCCAGCATTTT	CASSPPDRVDQPQHF
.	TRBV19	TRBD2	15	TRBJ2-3	TGTGCCAGTAGCGAACTAGCGCGGCGCACAGATACGCAGTATTTT	CASSELARRTDTQYF
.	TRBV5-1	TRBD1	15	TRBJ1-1	TGCGCCAGCAGCTTGGAGACAGGGGGAAACACTGAAGCTTTCTTT	CASSLETGGNTEAFF
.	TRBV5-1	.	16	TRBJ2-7	TGCGCCAGCAGCTTGGTTATCGGGTCTGTATCCTACGAGCAGTACTTC	CASSLVIGSVSYEQYF
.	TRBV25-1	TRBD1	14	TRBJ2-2	TGTGCCAGCAGTGAATCCCGGACAGGTCGGGAGCTGTTTTTT	CASSESRTGRELFF
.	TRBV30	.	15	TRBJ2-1	TGTGCCTGGATTGATACCCGGAGCTCCTACAATGAGCAGTTCTTC	CAWIDTRSSYNEQFF
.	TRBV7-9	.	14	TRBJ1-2	TGTGCCAGCACCCGAACTGGGGAGAACTATGGCTACACCTTC	CASTRTGENYGYTF
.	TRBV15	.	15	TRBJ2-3	TGTGCCACCAGCAGAGATCGCCTAGCGACAGATACGCAGTATTTT	CATSRDRLATDTQYF
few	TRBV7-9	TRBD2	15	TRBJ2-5	TGTGCCAGCAGCACCCAGCGGGGGGTTCAAGAGACCCAGTACTTC	CASSTQRGVQETQYF
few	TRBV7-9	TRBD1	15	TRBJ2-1	TGTGCCAGCAGCCGAACAGGGGGCGGTCATAATGAGCAGTTCTTC	CASSRTGGGHNEQFF